This TCR beta chain was retrieved from a study of T cell repertoires in cytomegalovirus infection. At the level of the study: In public TCR beta signatures, there were indications of both CMV infection and matching HLA type.

This clonotype came up many times. Its antigen is undetermined. MiXCR was run by TCRdb on the reads, yielding one entry per CDR3 protein. Of 400,000 to 550,000 distinct CDR3 sequences listed, around 10% are singletons. The germline gives CDR1 SGHVS, CDR2 FQNEAQ. V lost 0 bases and J 0 bases, leaving 12 bases between the germline ends. The CDR3 runs to 17 residues. Study outcomes and limitations: Ex vivo, HLA-C-restricted CMV-specific TCR beta clonotypes prevailed over the rest of the response.

V is TRBV7-8 and J is TRBJ1-5; D ambiguous. The sample was PBMCs. The sequence was collected from a human donor in good health (CMV status not recorded). Some clones in this sample may be carry-over from other donors' samples. CDR3 in DNA: TGTGCCAGCAGCTTAGCGGGCAGTGACTATAGCAATCAGCCCCAGCATTTT. Translating it yields CASSLAGSDYSNQPQHF.